This TCR beta chain derives from a study of PD-1 blockade in classical Hodgkin lymphoma. The study's findings and limits: Later analyses included only patients treated at least 1 year post-ASCT.

From germline, CDR1 is MDHEN and CDR2 SYDVKM. This CDR3 is 17 amino acids long. The trim removed 6 bases at V and 4 bases at J, leaving 15 bases unmatched. This table comes from immunoSEQ multiplex PCR, and its TCRdb copy is limited to in-frame clones, with some not included. Of around 18,000 clones in the sample, 70% are singletons; the top ten hold nearly 2.5%. About this clone: Its cognate antigen is unknown.

Specified time point: cycle 4 day 1 (C4D1), after 6 weeks of nivolumab. No patient escaped relapse after autologous stem cell transplantation, and brentuximab vedotin exposure varied. Thawed PBMCs yielded CD4+ T cells through magnetic negative selection. V usage is TRBV28 and J usage is TRBJ2-7; 10 bases are shared with TRBD1. The TCR originated in a human donor with classical Hodgkin lymphoma. The sample in question was CD4+ T cells from blood, obtained before the fourth cycle of nivolumab. Here the CDR3 reads CASSVPLGDRGQYEQYF. In DNA form, the CDR3 reads TGTGCCAGCAGCGTCCCCCTTGGTGACAGGGGGCAGTACGAGCAGTACTTC.